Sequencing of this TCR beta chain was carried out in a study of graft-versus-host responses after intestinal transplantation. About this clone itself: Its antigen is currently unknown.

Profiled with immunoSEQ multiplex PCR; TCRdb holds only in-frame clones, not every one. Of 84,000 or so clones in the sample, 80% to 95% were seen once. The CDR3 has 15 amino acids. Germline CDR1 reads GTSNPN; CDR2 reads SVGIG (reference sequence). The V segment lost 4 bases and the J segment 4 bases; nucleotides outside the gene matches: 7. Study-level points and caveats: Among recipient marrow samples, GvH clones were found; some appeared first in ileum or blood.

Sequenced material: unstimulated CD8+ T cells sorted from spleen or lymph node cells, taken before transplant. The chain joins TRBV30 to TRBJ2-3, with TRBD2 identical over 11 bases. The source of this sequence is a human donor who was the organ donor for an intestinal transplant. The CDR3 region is CAWTIAGGYADTQYF. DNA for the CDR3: TGTGCCTGGACCATAGCGGGGGGGTACGCAGATACGCAGTATTTT.